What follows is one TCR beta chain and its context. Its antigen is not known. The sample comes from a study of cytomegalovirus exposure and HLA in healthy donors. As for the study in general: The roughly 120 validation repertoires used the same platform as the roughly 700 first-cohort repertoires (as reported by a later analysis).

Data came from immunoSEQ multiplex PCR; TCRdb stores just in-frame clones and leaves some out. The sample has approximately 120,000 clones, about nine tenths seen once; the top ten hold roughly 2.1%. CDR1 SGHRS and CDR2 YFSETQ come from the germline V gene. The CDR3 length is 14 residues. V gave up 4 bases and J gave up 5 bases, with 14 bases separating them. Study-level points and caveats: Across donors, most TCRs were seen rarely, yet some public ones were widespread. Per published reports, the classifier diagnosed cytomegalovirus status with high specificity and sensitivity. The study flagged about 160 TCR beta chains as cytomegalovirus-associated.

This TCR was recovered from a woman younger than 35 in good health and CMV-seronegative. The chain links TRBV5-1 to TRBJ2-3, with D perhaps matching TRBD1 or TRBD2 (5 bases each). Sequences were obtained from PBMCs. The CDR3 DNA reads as TGCGCCAGCAGCCTGGGACCTGCGGGAGATACGCAGTATTTT. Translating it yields CASSLGPAGDTQYF.